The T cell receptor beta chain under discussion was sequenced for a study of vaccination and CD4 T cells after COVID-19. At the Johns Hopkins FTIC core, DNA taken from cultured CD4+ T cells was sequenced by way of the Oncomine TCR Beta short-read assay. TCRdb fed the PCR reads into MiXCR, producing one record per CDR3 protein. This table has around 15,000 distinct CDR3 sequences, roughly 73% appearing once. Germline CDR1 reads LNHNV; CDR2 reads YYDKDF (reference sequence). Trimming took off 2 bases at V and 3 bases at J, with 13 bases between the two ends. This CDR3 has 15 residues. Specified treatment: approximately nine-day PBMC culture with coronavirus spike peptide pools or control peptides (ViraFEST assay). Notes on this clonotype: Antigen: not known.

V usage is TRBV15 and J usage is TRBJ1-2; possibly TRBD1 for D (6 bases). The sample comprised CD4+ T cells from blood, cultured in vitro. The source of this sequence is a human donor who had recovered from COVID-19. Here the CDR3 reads CATSRNRQVDYGYTF. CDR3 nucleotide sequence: TGTGCCACCAGCAGAAACAGACAGGTTGACTATGGCTACACCTTC. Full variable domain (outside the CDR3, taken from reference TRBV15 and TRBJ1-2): DAMVIQNPRYQVTQFGKPVTLSCSQTLNHNVMYWYQQKSSQAPKLLFHYYDKDFNNEADTPDNFQSRRPNTSFCFLDIRSPGLGDTAMYLCATSRNRQVDYGYTFGSGTRLTVV.